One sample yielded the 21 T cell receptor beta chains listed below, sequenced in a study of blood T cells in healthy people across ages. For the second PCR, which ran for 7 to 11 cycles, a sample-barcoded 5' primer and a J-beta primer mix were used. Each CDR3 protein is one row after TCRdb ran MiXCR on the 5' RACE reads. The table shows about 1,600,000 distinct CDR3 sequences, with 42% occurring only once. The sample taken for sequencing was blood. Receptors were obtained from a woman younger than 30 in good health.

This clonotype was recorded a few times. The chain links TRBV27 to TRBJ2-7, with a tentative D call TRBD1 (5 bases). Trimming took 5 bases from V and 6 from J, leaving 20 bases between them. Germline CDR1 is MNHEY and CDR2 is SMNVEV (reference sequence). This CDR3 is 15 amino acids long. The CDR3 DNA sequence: TGTGCCAGCAGTCCCATCAGGGCCGTTTCGGGCGAGCAGTACTTC. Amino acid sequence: CASSPIRAVSGEQYF.

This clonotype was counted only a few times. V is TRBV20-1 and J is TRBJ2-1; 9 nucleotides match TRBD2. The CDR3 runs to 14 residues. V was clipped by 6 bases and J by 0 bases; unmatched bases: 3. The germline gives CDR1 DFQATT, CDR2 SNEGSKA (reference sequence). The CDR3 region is CSALAGLSYNEQFF. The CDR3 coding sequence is TGCAGTGCCCTAGCGGGACTCTCCTACAATGAGCAGTTCTTC.

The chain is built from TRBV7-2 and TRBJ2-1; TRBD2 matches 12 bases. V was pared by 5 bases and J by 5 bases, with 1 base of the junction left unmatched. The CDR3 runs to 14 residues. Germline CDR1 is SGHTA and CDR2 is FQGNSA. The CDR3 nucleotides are TGTGCCAGCAGCCCTAGCGGGAGGGACAATGAGCAGTTCTTC. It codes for CASSPSGRDNEQFF.

The CDR3 coding sequence is TGTGCCAGCAGTTACTCACGGACAGGGAACGAGCAGTACTTC. Translating it yields CASSYSRTGNEQYF. J is TRBJ2-5 and V is TRBV6-5, with 8 bases matching TRBD1. The better agreement between TRBJ2-7 and the DNA end casts doubt on the J call. Germline V gene sequence: CDR1 MNHEY, CDR2 SVGAGI. CDR3 size: 14 residues.

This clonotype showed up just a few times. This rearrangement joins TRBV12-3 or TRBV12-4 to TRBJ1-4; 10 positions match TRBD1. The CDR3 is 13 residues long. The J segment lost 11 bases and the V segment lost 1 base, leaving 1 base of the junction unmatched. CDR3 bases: TGTGCCAGCAGTTTAGGGGGACAGGGGAAACTGTTTTTT. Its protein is CASSLGGQGKLFF.

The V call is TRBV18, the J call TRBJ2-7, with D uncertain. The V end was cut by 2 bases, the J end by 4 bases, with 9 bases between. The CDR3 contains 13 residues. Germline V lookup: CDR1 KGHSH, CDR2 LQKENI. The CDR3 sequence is CASSPSPRYEQYF. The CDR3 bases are TGTGCCAGCTCACCATCACCGCGGTACGAGCAGTACTTC.

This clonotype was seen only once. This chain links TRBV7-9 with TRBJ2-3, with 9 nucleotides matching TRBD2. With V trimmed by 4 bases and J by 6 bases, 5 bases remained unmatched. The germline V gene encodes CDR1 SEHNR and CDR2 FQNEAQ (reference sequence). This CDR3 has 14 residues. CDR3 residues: CASSYSGGQDTQYF. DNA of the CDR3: TGTGCCAGCAGCTATAGCGGGGGCCAGGATACGCAGTATTTT. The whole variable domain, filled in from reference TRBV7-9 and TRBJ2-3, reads DTGVSQNPRHKITKRGQNVTFRCDPISEHNRLYWYRQTLGQGPEFLTYFQNEAQLEKSRLLSDRFSAERPKGSFSTLEIQRTEQGDSAMYLCASSYSGGQDTQYFGPGTRLTVL.

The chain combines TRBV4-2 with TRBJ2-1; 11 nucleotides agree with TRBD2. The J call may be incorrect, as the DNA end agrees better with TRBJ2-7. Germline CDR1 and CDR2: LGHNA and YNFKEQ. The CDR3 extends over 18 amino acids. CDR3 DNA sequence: TGTGCCAGCAGCCAAGTCCCTAGCGGGAGGCCCTCCTACAATGAGCAGTACTTC. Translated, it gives CASSQVPSGRPSYNEQYF.

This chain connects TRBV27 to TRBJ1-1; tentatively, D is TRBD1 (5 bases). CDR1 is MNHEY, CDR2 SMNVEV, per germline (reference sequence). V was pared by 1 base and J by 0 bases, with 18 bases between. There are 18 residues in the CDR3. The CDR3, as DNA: TGTGCCAGCAGTTTATTAGCGGCGGCAGGGACCATGAACACTGAAGCTTTCTTT. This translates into CASSLLAAAGTMNTEAFF.

The CDR3 protein is CASSPLTGKNNEQFF. Here the CDR3 DNA reads TGCGCCAGCAGCCCGCTGACTGGCAAGAACAATGAGCAGTTCTTC. The rearrangement uses TRBV5-1 and TRBJ2-1; D is uncertain. Germline CDR1 SGHRS, CDR2 YFSETQ. V was cut by 4 bases and J by 5 bases, with 16 bases left in between. The CDR3 is 15 amino acids.

Written as DNA, the CDR3 is TGTGCCAGCAGTTTAAGGACAGGGTCGAACACTGAAGCTTTCTTT. It specifies CASSLRTGSNTEAFF. V is TRBV12-3 or TRBV12-4 and J is TRBJ1-1; 8 positions match TRBD1. The CDR3 loop spans 15 amino acids. With V trimmed by 2 bases and J by 1 base, 3 bases remained unmatched.

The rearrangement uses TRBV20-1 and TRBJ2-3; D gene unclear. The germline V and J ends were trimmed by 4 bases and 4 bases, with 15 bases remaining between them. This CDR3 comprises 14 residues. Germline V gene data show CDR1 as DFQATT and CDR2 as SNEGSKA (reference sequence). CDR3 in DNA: TGCAGTGCTATACTCATTGTCGATGCAGATACGCAGTATTTT. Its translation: CSAILIVDADTQYF.

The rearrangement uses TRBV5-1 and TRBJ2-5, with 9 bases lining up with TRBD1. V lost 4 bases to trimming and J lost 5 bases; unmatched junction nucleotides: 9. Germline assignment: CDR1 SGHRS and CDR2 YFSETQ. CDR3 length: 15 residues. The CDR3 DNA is TGCGCCAGCAGCAAGGGACAGGGCGGGGAGGAGACCCAGTACTTC. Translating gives CASSKGQGGEETQYF.

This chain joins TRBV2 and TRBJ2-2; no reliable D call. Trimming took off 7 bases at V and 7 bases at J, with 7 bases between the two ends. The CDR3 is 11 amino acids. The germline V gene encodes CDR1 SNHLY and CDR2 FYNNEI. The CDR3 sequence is CASNNYGELFF. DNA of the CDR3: TGTGCCAGCAACAACTACGGGGAGCTGTTTTTT.

The CDR3 sequence is CASSYGTAPYEQYF. CDR3 coding DNA: TGTGCCAGCAGTTACGGGACAGCCCCCTACGAGCAGTACTTC. The V and J genes are TRBV6-2 or TRBV6-3 and TRBJ2-7; 7 bases are a match to TRBD1. Germline V gives CDR1 MNHEY, CDR2 SVGEGT. V shed 2 bases and J 2 bases; nucleotides not matched to a gene: 3. This CDR3 contains 14 residues.

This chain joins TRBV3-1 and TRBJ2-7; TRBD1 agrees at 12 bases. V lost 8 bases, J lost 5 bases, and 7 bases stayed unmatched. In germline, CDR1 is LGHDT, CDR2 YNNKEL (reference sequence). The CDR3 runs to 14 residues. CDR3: CASLGTGGSDEQYF. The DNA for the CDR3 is TGTGCCAGCTTAGGGACAGGGGGCTCGGACGAGCAGTACTTC.

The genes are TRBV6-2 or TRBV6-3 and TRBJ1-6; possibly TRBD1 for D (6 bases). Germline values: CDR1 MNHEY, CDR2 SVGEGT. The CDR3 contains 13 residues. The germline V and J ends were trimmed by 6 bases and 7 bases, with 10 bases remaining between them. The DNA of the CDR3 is TGTGCCAGCAGGTGGACAGACAATTCACCCCTCCACTTT. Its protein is CASRWTDNSPLHF.

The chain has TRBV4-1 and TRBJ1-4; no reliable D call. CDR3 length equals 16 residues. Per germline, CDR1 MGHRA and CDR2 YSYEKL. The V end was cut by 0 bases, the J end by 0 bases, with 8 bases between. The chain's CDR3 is CASSQDAAATNEKLFF. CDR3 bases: TGCGCCAGCAGCCAAGATGCTGCGGCAACTAATGAAAAACTGTTTTTT.

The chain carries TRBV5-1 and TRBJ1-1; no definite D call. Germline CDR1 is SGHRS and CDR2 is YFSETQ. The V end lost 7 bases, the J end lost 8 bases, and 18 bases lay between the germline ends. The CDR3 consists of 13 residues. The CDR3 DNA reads TGCGCCAGCGGGCCCGGGCCGGGGTCCGAAGCTTTCTTT. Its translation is CASGPGPGSEAFF.

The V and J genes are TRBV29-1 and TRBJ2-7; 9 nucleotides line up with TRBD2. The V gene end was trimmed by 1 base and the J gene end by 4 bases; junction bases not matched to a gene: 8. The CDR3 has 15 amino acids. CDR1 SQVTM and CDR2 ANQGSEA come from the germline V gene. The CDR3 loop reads CSVEATLAGRYEQYF. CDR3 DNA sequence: TGCAGCGTTGAAGCTACTCTAGCGGGACGATACGAGCAGTACTTC.

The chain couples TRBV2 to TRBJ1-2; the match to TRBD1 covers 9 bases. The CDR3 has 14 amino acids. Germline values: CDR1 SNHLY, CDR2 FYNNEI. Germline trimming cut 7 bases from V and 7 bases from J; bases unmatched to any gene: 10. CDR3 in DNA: TGTGCCAGCACTAGACAGGGGGGTCTGAGTGGCTACACCTTC. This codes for CASTRQGGLSGYTF.